These T cell receptor beta chains were read from a single sample in a study of control samples from healthy donors and cancer patients. Libraries were prepared by immunoSEQ multiplex PCR; TCRdb keeps only in-frame clonotypes and omits some of them. The sample has about 120,000 clones, approximately 92% seen once. The sample taken for sequencing was blood. These receptors came from a man aged 35 to 55 in good health. Both conserved end residues are part of each CDR3. A D gene is named only where the DNA matches it firmly. Not all rows give a size; the values are once, few, many and, for expanded clones, a class.

d_gene	abundance	v_gene	j_gene	CDR3nt	CDR3aa
TRBD2	-	TRBV10-1	TRBJ2-5	TGCGCCAGCAGTGATCCAACTAGCGGGGAAGAGACCCAGTACTTC	CASSDPTSGEETQYF
-	-	TRBV12-3/TRBV12-4	TRBJ1-2	TGTGCCAGCAGCGACAGGAGCTATGGCTACACCTTC	CASSDRSYGYTF
-	-	TRBV5-4	TRBJ2-1	TGTGCCAGCAGCTTTGTCGGGAATCACAATGAGCAGTTCTTC	CASSFVGNHNEQFF
-	-	TRBV23-1	TRBJ2-3	TGCGCCAGCGTGGGACTCTCGGGTAGGGATACGCAGTATTTT	CASVGLSGRDTQYF
-	once	TRBV7-9	TRBJ2-3	TGTGCCAGCAGCTTAGTCCGAACGGGAGATACGCAGTATTTT	CASSLVRTGDTQYF
-	-	TRBV7-3	TRBJ2-3	TGTGCCAGCAGCTTAACTCGGACAGTGGCTCCACATTTT	CASSLTRTVAPHF
-	-	TRBV10-2	TRBJ1-2	TGCGCCAGCAGTTCTCTACCAACTAACTATGGCTACACCTTC	CASSSLPTNYGYTF
-	-	TRBV21-1	TRBJ2-4	TGTGCCAGCAGTGCGGGGCTTGCACACTTC	CASSAGLAHF
TRBD1	-	TRBV23-1	TRBJ1-1	TGCGCCAGCAGTCAATCAGGGCCCCTACAGGGGCGATTGAACACTGAAGCTTTCTTT	CASSQSGPLQGRLNTEAFF
-	-	TRBV2	TRBJ2-3	TGTGCCAGCGGTCAAACAAGCACAGATACGCAGTATTTT	CASGQTSTDTQYF
TRBD1	-	TRBV3-1/TRBV3-2	TRBJ1-2	TGTGCCAGCAGCCAAGATCGGACAGGGTATGGCTACACCTTC	CASSQDRTGYGYTF
TRBD2	-	TRBV28	TRBJ2-1	TGTGCCAGCAGTTTGACTAGCATAAATGAGCAGTTCTTC	CASSLTSINEQFF
TRBD1	-	TRBV10-3	TRBJ1-6	TGTGCCATCAGTGATAACAGGGGGAATAATTCACCCCTCCACTTT	CAISDNRGNNSPLHF
-	-	TRBV7-7	TRBJ2-5	TGTGCTAGCAGCTTAGTGGGCGGGGATCAAGAGACCCAGTACTTC	CASSLVGGDQETQYF
-	-	TRBV10-3	TRBJ2-1	TGTGCCATCAGTGAGAACCCTAGGGATGAGCAGTTCTTC	CAISENPRDEQFF
-	-	TRBV27	TRBJ2-2	TGTGCCAGCAGTTTCAGGGGTGTGACCGGGGAGCTGTTTTTT	CASSFRGVTGELFF
-	-	TRBV2	TRBJ2-7	TGTGCCAGCAGCCTGCCCAGGGATTCCTACGAGCAGTACTTC	CASSLPRDSYEQYF
TRBD1	-	TRBV12-5	TRBJ1-1	TGTGCTAGTGGTTTGAATACAGGGGGGAACACTGAAGCTTTCTTT	CASGLNTGGNTEAFF
-	-	TRBV5-1	TRBJ2-4	TGCGCCAGCAGCTTGGGGGACATGGCGCCCGGCATTCAGTACTTC	CASSLGDMAPGIQYF
-	-	TRBV5-8	TRBJ1-1	TGTGCCAGCAGCTTGGGGACGCACATGAACACTGAAGCTTTCTTT	CASSLGTHMNTEAFF
TRBD1	few	TRBV5-1	TRBJ1-2	TGCGCCAGCAGCTGGAGGACAGGGGGCGACGGCTACACCTTC	CASSWRTGGDGYTF
-	-	TRBV18	TRBJ1-5	TGTGCCAGCTCACCAGTCAAGGACGGAAACAATCAGCCCCAGCATTTT	CASSPVKDGNNQPQHF
-	-	TRBV5-1	TRBJ1-1	TGCGCCAGCAGCGAGGTGGGTATAATGAACACTGAAGCTTTCTTT	CASSEVGIMNTEAFF
TRBD1	-	TRBV7-9	TRBJ2-7	TGTGCCAGCAGCTCAGACAGGGGTACATGGGAGCAGTACTTC	CASSSDRGTWEQYF